This T cell receptor beta chain is from a study of read filtering for tumor transcriptome and immune sequencing. Turning to the study itself: Among patients, some 17 were male and 14 female, aged 47 to 80 (mean about 71). Transcriptome libraries were built from DNase-treated RNA. Study findings and constraints: Even smaller IR-seq throughput identified most shared clonotypes.

The CDR3 runs 15 residues. V was shortened by 2 bases and J by 5 bases, with 12 bases between the two germline ends. Germline V gene data show CDR1 as SGHAT and CDR2 as FQNNGV. In the case of this clonotype: Antigen: not known.

This library used approximately 390 ng RNA and molecular barcoded adaptors spanning alpha/delta and beta/gamma chains. MiXCR, applied by TCRdb to the reads, yields one record per CDR3 protein. The repertoire holds more than 70,000 distinct CDR3 sequences, with 20% to 25% as singletons. This receptor was identified in a donor at least 40 years old with multiple myeloma. The rearrangement uses TRBV11-2 and TRBJ2-2; maybe TRBD2 (5 bases). Sequencing was performed on a population of CD138-negative cells sorted from bone marrow. The CDR3 DNA reads TGTGCCAGCAGCTTAATATGGGCGGGTACCGGGGAGCTGTTTTTT. Translating gives CASSLIWAGTGELFF.